This T cell receptor (beta chain) came from a study of cytomegalovirus exposure and HLA in healthy donors. Study outcomes and limitations: TCR beta chains numbering 164 were designated cytomegalovirus-associated. Later on, an analysis found that several of the most significant clusters appeared to be linked to common viral pathogens, which included parvovirus B19.

PCR used 60 Vbeta primers and 13 Jbeta primers. The assay was immunoSEQ multiplex PCR, and TCRdb's table has in-frame clones only and misses some. The sample has roughly 130,000 clones, approximately 74% seen once. The CDR3 covers 14 residues. CDR1 and CDR2 (germline): SGHTA, FQGNSA. V was clipped by 2 bases and J by 7 bases, with 15 bases between them. Worth noting for this clone: Its antigen is not known.

The J gene is TRBJ2-7, the V gene TRBV7-2; tentatively, D is TRBD2 (5 bases). The sequence came from a man aged 18 to 29 in good health and CMV-seropositive. The sequenced material came from PBMCs. The CDR3 DNA reads as TGTGCCAGCAGCTTACCGGGCCTCCGGGGAGAGCAGTACTTC. This sequence encodes CASSLPGLRGEQYF.